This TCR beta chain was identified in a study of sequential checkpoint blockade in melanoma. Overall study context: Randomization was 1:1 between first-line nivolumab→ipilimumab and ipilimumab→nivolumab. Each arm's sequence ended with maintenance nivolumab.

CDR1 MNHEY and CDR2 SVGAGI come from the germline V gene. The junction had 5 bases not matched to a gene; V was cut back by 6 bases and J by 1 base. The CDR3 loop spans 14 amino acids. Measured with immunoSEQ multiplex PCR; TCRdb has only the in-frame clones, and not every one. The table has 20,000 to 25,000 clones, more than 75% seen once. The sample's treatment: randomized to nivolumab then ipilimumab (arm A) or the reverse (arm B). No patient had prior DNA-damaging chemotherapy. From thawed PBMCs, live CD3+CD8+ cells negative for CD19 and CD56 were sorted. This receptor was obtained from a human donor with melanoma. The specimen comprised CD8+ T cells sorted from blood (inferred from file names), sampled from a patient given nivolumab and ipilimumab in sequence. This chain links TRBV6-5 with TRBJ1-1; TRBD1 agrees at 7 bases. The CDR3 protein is CASRYTGANTEAFF. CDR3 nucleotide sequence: TGTGCCAGCAGGTATACAGGGGCGAACACTGAAGCTTTCTTT.